These 21 T cell receptor beta chains came from one sample sequenced in a study of blood T cell repertoires in COVID-19. The protocol was immunoSEQ multiplex PCR, while the TCRdb copy is restricted to in-frame clones and leaves out a portion. The data show roughly 170,000 clones, with about 84% seen just once and about 5.7% held by the top ten. The sequencing sample was made of PBMCs or T cells enriched from blood (not recorded which). The receptor source for this set is a woman aged 40 to 50 with acute COVID-19.

This clone was detected once. The V gene is TRBV20-1, the J gene TRBJ2-3; TRBD1 aligns across 7 bases. Germline V gives CDR1 DFQATT, CDR2 SNEGSKA (reference sequence). Unmatched junction bases numbered 5, after V lost 3 bases and J lost 2 bases. The CDR3 extends over 14 amino acids. DNA of the CDR3: TGCAGTGCTAGTGGGGACAGCTTCACAGATACGCAGTATTTT. It yields the protein CSASGDSFTDTQYF.

This clone turned up a few times. The chain recombines TRBV28 with TRBJ1-5; 7 bases are a match to TRBD1. This CDR3 spans 18 amino acids. The V gene end was trimmed by 1 base and the J gene end by 2 bases; junction bases not matched to a gene: 11. Germline assignment: CDR1 MDHEN and CDR2 SYDVKM. The CDR3 reads CASSLSVGQGVGNQPQHF. For the CDR3, the DNA is TGTGCCAGCAGTTTATCCGTGGGGCAGGGGGTAGGCAATCAGCCCCAGCATTTT.

V is TRBV2 and J is TRBJ1-1; D not resolved. Per germline, CDR1 SNHLY and CDR2 FYNNEI. There are 11 residues in the CDR3. CDR3 nucleotides: TGTGCGATAGAAGAGAACACTGAAGCTTTCTTT. Its protein product is CAIEENTEAFF.

The J gene is TRBJ1-1, the V gene TRBV7-9; tentatively, D is TRBD1 (5 bases). The CDR3 has 15 residues. Deletions cut 5 bases from V and 6 bases from J, with 19 bases between. Germline assignment: CDR1 SEHNR and CDR2 FQNEAQ (reference sequence). The CDR3 is CASSPVVGRAPEAFF. CDR3 in DNA: TGTGCCAGCAGCCCGGTGGTCGGCAGGGCCCCTGAAGCTTTCTTT.

J is TRBJ1-5 and V is TRBV18; maybe TRBD1 (5 bases). The CDR3 is 13 residues long. Trimming stripped 3 bases from V and 5 bases from J, with 8 bases between. Per the germline V gene, CDR1 is KGHSH and CDR2 is LQKENI. CDR3 DNA: TGTGCCAGCTCACCGGGGGGTGATCAGCCCCAGCATTTT. This sequence encodes CASSPGGDQPQHF. Complete variable domain (other parts from reference TRBV18 and TRBJ1-5): NAGVMQNPRHLVRRRGQEARLRCSPMKGHSHVYWYRQLPEEGLKFMVYLQKENIIDESGMPKERFSAEFPKEGPSILRIQQVVRGDSAAYFCASSPGGDQPQHFGDGTRLSIL.

J is TRBJ2-1 and V is TRBV19, with a tentative D call TRBD2 (6 bases). Germline-derived CDR1 and CDR2 are LNHDA and SQIVND (reference sequence). The ends were cut back, 5 bases at V and 5 bases at J, with 19 bases in the middle. This CDR3 is built from 16 residues. This chain's CDR3 is CASSVTGLLSHNEQFF. CDR3 nucleotide sequence: TGTGCCAGTAGTGTAACGGGACTCCTTAGCCACAATGAGCAGTTCTTC.

This chain uses TRBV5-1 with TRBJ2-2, with 7 nucleotides matching TRBD2. The V segment lost 0 bases and the J segment 4 bases; nucleotides outside the gene matches: 3. CDR3 length: 15 residues. Germline values: CDR1 SGHRS, CDR2 YFSETQ. The CDR3 bases are TGCGCCAGCAGCTTGGAAAGCGGGACCACCGGGGAGCTGTTTTTT. It encodes CASSLESGTTGELFF. Full variable domain (remainder filled in from reference TRBV5-1 and TRBJ2-2): KAGVTQTPRYLIKTRGQQVTLSCSPISGHRSVSWYQQTPGQGLQFLFEYFSETQRNKGNFPGRFSGRQFSNSRSEMNVSTLELGDSALYLCASSLESGTTGELFFGEGSRLTVL.

The J gene is TRBJ2-1, the V gene TRBV5-1; the match to TRBD2 covers 10 bases. The CDR3 runs 16 residues. Trimming removed 3 bases from V and 2 bases from J; junction bases left unmatched: 5. Germline CDR1 is SGHRS and CDR2 is YFSETQ. The CDR3 loop is CASSSSLAGAYNEQFF. For the CDR3, the DNA is TGCGCCAGCAGCTCTAGTCTAGCGGGGGCCTACAATGAGCAGTTCTTC.

The chain uses TRBV3-1 (or the pseudogene TRBV3-2) and TRBJ1-5, with TRBD1 identical over 7 bases. This CDR3 has 14 residues. The germline gives CDR1 LGHDT, CDR2 YNNKEL (reference sequence). V lost 3 bases to trimming and J lost 4 bases; unmatched junction nucleotides: 3. The CDR3 DNA sequence: TGTGCCAGCAGCCATGAGGGACAGAATCAGCCCCAGCATTTT. Translated, it gives CASSHEGQNQPQHF.

This clone was seen a handful of times. The chain couples TRBV5-1 to TRBJ1-1; 9 nucleotides agree with TRBD1. The CDR3 runs 15 residues. After removal of 0 bases from V and 4 bases from J, the junction contained 4 bases not matched to a gene. Per the germline V gene, CDR1 is SGHRS and CDR2 is YFSETQ. The CDR3 region has the DNA TGCGCCAGCAGCTTGGAAGGGACAGGGATCACTGAAGCTTTCTTT. Translation gives CASSLEGTGITEAFF.

The rearrangement links TRBV6-6 to TRBJ1-2; tentative D call: TRBD1 (6 bases). The CDR3 contains 13 residues. Germline V CDR1 and CDR2: MNHNY, SVGAGI (reference sequence). Trimming took off 0 bases at V and 5 bases at J, with 7 bases between the two ends. CDR3 bases: TGTGCCAGCAGTTACTCTCAGGGGTATGGCTACACCTTC. This sequence encodes CASSYSQGYGYTF.

This chain links TRBV19 with TRBJ1-5; D may be TRBD1 (5 bases). In germline, CDR1 is LNHDA, CDR2 SQIVND (reference sequence). V lost 4 bases and J lost 9, with 10 bases in between. The CDR3 runs to 12 residues. CDR3: CASSTGPPPQHF. In nucleotides, the CDR3 is TGTGCCAGTAGTACAGGGCCCCCGCCCCAGCATTTT.

This sequence joins TRBV3-1 (or the pseudogene TRBV3-2) and TRBJ2-1; 12 bases line up with TRBD2. The junction had 14 bases not matched to a gene; V was cut back by 0 bases and J by 14 bases. The CDR3 sequence is 17 residues long. Germline assignment: CDR1 LGHDT and CDR2 YNNKEL (reference sequence). Here the CDR3 reads CASSQDSRRLAGGPEFF. The DNA of the CDR3 is TGTGCCAGCAGCCAAGATAGCAGGCGGCTAGCGGGAGGGCCGGAGTTCTTC.

This rearrangement joins TRBV5-1 to TRBJ2-1; 11 nucleotides agree with TRBD2. This CDR3 has 15 amino acids. V shed 3 bases and J 6 bases; nucleotides not matched to a gene: 5. CDR1 and CDR2 (germline): SGHRS, YFSETQ. The CDR3 here is CASSSGTSGANEQFF. Written as DNA, the CDR3 is TGCGCCAGCAGCTCCGGGACTAGCGGCGCCAATGAGCAGTTCTTC.

The J gene is TRBJ1-5, the V gene TRBV30, with D perhaps matching TRBD1 (6 bases). CDR3 length: 12 amino acids. Trimming left V 5 bases short and J 1 base short, with 6 bases between. Germline V lookup: CDR1 GTSNPN, CDR2 SVGIG (reference sequence). The CDR3 region is CAWGQSNQPQHF. DNA of the CDR3: TGTGCCTGGGGACAGAGCAATCAGCCCCAGCATTTT. The full variable domain, with the rest looked up from reference TRBV30 and TRBJ1-5, is SQTIHQWPATLVQPVGSPLSLECTVEGTSNPNLYWYRQAAGRGLQLLFYSVGIGQISSEVPQNLSASRPQDRQFILSSKKLLLSDSGFYLCAWGQSNQPQHFGDGTRLSIL.

The V and J genes are TRBV2 and TRBJ2-5; perhaps TRBD2 as D (5 bases). CDR1 SNHLY and CDR2 FYNNEI come from the germline V gene. V was trimmed by 7 bases and J by 2 bases, leaving 8 bases between them. This CDR3 is built from 12 residues. This CDR3 reads CASKRDQETQYF. CDR3 in DNA: TGTGCCAGCAAACGGGATCAAGAGACCCAGTACTTC.

The chain is built from TRBV29-1 and TRBJ2-1, with D possibly TRBD2 on 5 matching bases. Germline assignment: CDR1 SQVTM and CDR2 ANQGSEA. Trimming left V 6 bases short and J 0 bases short, with 12 bases between. The CDR3 length is 14 residues. CDR3 sequence: CSVELVNSYNEQFF. CDR3 DNA: TGCAGCGTGGAACTAGTCAACTCCTACAATGAGCAGTTCTTC.

This chain joins TRBV28 and TRBJ2-3, with a possible D match to TRBD2 (6 bases). V gave up 3 bases and J gave up 6 bases, with 16 bases separating them. The germline gives CDR1 MDHEN, CDR2 SYDVKM. This CDR3 is built from 15 residues. The CDR3 DNA follows: TGTGCCAGCAGTTTTCGGCGGGGCGGGACCGATACGCAGTATTTT. This encodes CASSFRRGGTDTQYF.

CDR3 in DNA: TGTGCCACCAACGACAGGGAAGATGGCTATGGCTACACCTTC. As protein: CATNDREDGYGYTF. The chain uses TRBV18 and TRBJ1-2; 7 nucleotides agree with TRBD1. V shed 10 bases and J 4 bases; nucleotides not matched to a gene: 12. The CDR3 covers 14 residues. Germline V gene lookup returns CDR1 KGHSH and CDR2 LQKENI.

The chain is built from TRBV19 and TRBJ1-4, with D hard to call. The germline V gene has CDR1 LNHDA and CDR2 SQIVND (reference sequence). CDR3 length: 16 residues. Trimming removed 4 bases at V and 2 bases at J, with 14 bases between. CDR3 bases: TGTGCCAGTAGTACCGCAGGAATTGGGACTAATGAAAAACTGTTTTTT. Translating it yields CASSTAGIGTNEKLFF.

V and J are TRBV5-1 and TRBJ1-2; 7 bases fit TRBD1. Looked up from germline, CDR1 is SGHRS and CDR2 is YFSETQ. The CDR3 totals 15 residues. V lost 2 bases, J lost 7 bases, and 11 bases stayed unmatched. This CDR3 reads CASSLTAGTESGYTF. CDR3 DNA: TGCGCCAGCAGCTTAACCGCCGGGACAGAGTCTGGCTACACCTTC. Full variable domain (outside the CDR3, taken from reference TRBV5-1 and TRBJ1-2): KAGVTQTPRYLIKTRGQQVTLSCSPISGHRSVSWYQQTPGQGLQFLFEYFSETQRNKGNFPGRFSGRQFSNSRSEMNVSTLELGDSALYLCASSLTAGTESGYTFGSGTRLTVV.